A single sample is the source of the 11 T cell receptor beta chains below, sequenced in a study of PD-1 blockade in classical Hodgkin lymphoma. Data came from immunoSEQ multiplex PCR; TCRdb stores just in-frame clones and leaves some out. The repertoire consists of about 90,000 clones, with 85% to 95% occurring once and the leading ten covering approximately 2.6%. Every patient relapsed after autologous stem cell transplantation, and brentuximab vedotin exposure varied. This specimen was peripheral blood mononuclear cells (PBMCs), taken before the second cycle of nivolumab. Receptors originate from a human donor with classical Hodgkin lymphoma.

The V call is TRBV30, the J call TRBJ1-1; weak D call: TRBD1 (6 bases). V shed 4 bases and J shed 3 bases, with 15 bases lying between them. The CDR3 covers 14 residues. Per the germline V gene, CDR1 is GTSNPN and CDR2 is SVGIG (reference sequence). In DNA, the CDR3 is TGTGCCTGGATTGGACAGTCGGTGTACACTGAAGCTTTCTTT. Amino acid sequence: CAWIGQSVYTEAFF. Full variable domain (outside the CDR3, taken from reference TRBV30 and TRBJ1-1): SQTIHQWPATLVQPVGSPLSLECTVEGTSNPNLYWYRQAAGRGLQLLFYSVGIGQISSEVPQNLSASRPQDRQFILSSKKLLLSDSGFYLCAWIGQSVYTEAFFGQGTRLTVV.

This clone occurred once. V gene TRBV28 combines with J gene TRBJ2-5; 10 bases agree with TRBD1. V was pared by 7 bases and J by 3 bases, with 11 bases of the junction left unmatched. The germline V gene encodes CDR1 MDHEN and CDR2 SYDVKM. The CDR3 length is 16 residues. The CDR3 is CASTTRDRGFEETQYF. DNA for the CDR3: TGTGCCAGCACCACCAGGGACAGGGGTTTCGAAGAGACCCAGTACTTC. Combining the CDR3 with reference TRBV28 and TRBJ2-5 gives the whole variable domain DVKVTQSSRYLVKRTGEKVFLECVQDMDHENMFWYRQDPGLGLRLIYFSYDVKMKEKGDIPEGYSVSREKKERFSLILESASTNQTSMYLCASTTRDRGFEETQYFGPGTRLLVL.

The chain recombines TRBV25-1 with TRBJ2-7; D call uncertain. V lost 2 bases to trimming and J lost 0 bases, with 17 bases between them. Germline-derived CDR1 and CDR2 are MGHDK and SYGVNS. The CDR3 runs 17 residues. The CDR3, as DNA: TGTGCCAGCAGTGAAGGCGAGTCCGATTCGAGCTCCTACGAGCAGTACTTC. Translation gives CASSEGESDSSSYEQYF.

This rearrangement joins TRBV15 to TRBJ2-7; D might be TRBD1 or TRBD2, each matching 5 bases. Germline-derived CDR1 and CDR2 are LNHNV and YYDKDF (reference sequence). The CDR3 has 14 residues. V was trimmed by 1 base and J by 4 bases, leaving 11 bases between them. In DNA, the CDR3 is TGTGCCACCAGCAGAGCGGGGCTTCGGTACGAGCAGTACTTC. Protein product: CATSRAGLRYEQYF.

The rearrangement joins TRBV28 to TRBJ2-3; D ambiguous. CDR1 and CDR2 from the germline V gene are MDHEN and SYDVKM. Deletions cut 5 bases from V and 0 bases from J, with 6 bases between. This CDR3 region has 13 residues. CDR3 sequence reads: CASSQGSTDTQYF. The CDR3 DNA reads TGTGCCAGCAGTCAAGGAAGCACAGATACGCAGTATTTT.

V and J are TRBV7-9 and TRBJ1-1, with 8 bases identical to TRBD1. V trimming: 5 bases; J trimming: 4 bases; junction bases outside the gene matches: 6. The CDR3 is 14 residues long. CDR1 and CDR2 from the germline V gene are SEHNR and FQNEAQ (reference sequence). The CDR3, as DNA: TGTGCCAGCAGCGCACAGGGGGTGTTCACTGAAGCTTTCTTT. It codes for CASSAQGVFTEAFF. Full variable domain (missing parts from reference TRBV7-9 and TRBJ1-1): DTGVSQNPRHKITKRGQNVTFRCDPISEHNRLYWYRQTLGQGPEFLTYFQNEAQLEKSRLLSDRFSAERPKGSFSTLEIQRTEQGDSAMYLCASSAQGVFTEAFFGQGTRLTVV.

This clone was seen only a few times. This sequence joins TRBV4-2 and TRBJ2-2; D not certain. CDR1 is LGHNA and CDR2 is YNFKEQ in the germline V gene. Deletions cut 0 bases from V and 4 bases from J, with 9 bases between. The CDR3 loop spans 15 amino acids. The CDR3 nucleotides read TGTGCCAGCAGCCAAGAACGCGCGGCCACCGGGGAGCTGTTTTTT. Amino acid sequence: CASSQERAATGELFF.

This chain uses TRBV18 with TRBJ2-3; no reliable D call. Trimming shortened V by 3 bases and J by 8 bases, and 6 bases separated the two germline ends. This CDR3 spans 11 amino acids. Per germline, CDR1 KGHSH and CDR2 LQKENI. For the CDR3, the DNA is TGTGCCAGCTCACCTCCGGGTACGCAGTATTTT. Its translation: CASSPPGTQYF.

The chain recombines TRBV29-1 with TRBJ2-7; D remains unclear. V lost 7 bases, J lost 0 bases, and 10 bases lay in between. Germline V gene lookup returns CDR1 SQVTM and CDR2 ANQGSEA. There are 12 residues in the CDR3. The CDR3 loop reads CSASGLSYEQYF. The CDR3 nucleotides read TGCAGCGCCTCAGGCCTCTCCTACGAGCAGTACTTC.

The chain is built from TRBV14 and TRBJ1-1; 7 bases match TRBD1. This CDR3 is 14 amino acids long. V was clipped by 3 bases and J by 5 bases; unmatched bases: 6. Germline V gene lookup returns CDR1 SGHDN and CDR2 FVKESK. CDR3 region: CASSQYRGRTEAFF. In DNA form, the CDR3 reads TGTGCCAGCAGCCAGTACAGGGGTCGGACTGAAGCTTTCTTT.

The rearrangement joins TRBV7-2 to TRBJ2-5; D possibly corresponds to TRBD1 (6 bases). The DNA end is more similar to TRBJ2-7, so the J call may be wrong. Germline lookup yields CDR1 SGHTA and CDR2 FQGNSA. The CDR3 is made up of 14 amino acids. The DNA of the CDR3 is TGTGCCAGCAGCTTCGGGACAAATACCTACGAGCAGTACTTC. This gives the protein CASSFGTNTYEQYF.